Listed below are T cell receptor beta chains from one sample, sequenced in a study of cytomegalovirus exposure and HLA in healthy donors. Profiled with immunoSEQ multiplex PCR; TCRdb holds only in-frame clones, not every one. The table includes about 31,000 clones, just under 90% detected once. Input material: PBMCs. The receptor source for this set is a boy younger than 18 in good health and CMV-seronegative. The CDR3 runs from the conserved cysteine through the conserved F or W. The D gene is left open where the match is weak. The size of a clone is reported for some rows only, either as once, few or many, or as a class for expanded clones.

V gene	clone size	D gene	J gene	CDR3 DNA	CDR3 protein
TRBV18	.	.	TRBJ2-3	TGTGCCAGCTCACCGCAGGCTCCCAATACGCAGTATTTT	CASSPQAPNTQYF
TRBV28	.	TRBD1	TRBJ1-2	TGTGCCAGCAGTCAGAACAGGGGATGCGTCTTC	CASSQNRGCVF
TRBV19	.	.	TRBJ2-5	TGTGCCAGTAGTGGTACGAGGGAGACCCAGTACTTC	CASSGTRETQYF
TRBV19	few	TRBD2	TRBJ2-1	TGTGCCAGTAGTATTACTAGCGGGGAATACAATGAGCAGTTCTTC	CASSITSGEYNEQFF
TRBV30	.	.	TRBJ1-2	TGTGCCTGGGATCGCAGGGGAAAGAACGGCTACACCTTC	CAWDRRGKNGYTF
TRBV18	.	.	TRBJ1-1	TGTGCCAGCTCACCACTACCTCCAGGGGCTGAGAACACTGAAGCTTTCTTT	CASSPLPPGAENTEAFF
TRBV29-1	.	.	TRBJ2-7	TGCAGCGTTGAAGAAGAAGGGGCCTACGAGCAGTACTTC	CSVEEEGAYEQYF
TRBV11-2	.	.	TRBJ2-2	TGTGCCAGCAGCTTAGGGGGGGGCATCGGGGAGCTGTTTTTT	CASSLGGGIGELFF
TRBV5-5	.	TRBD1	TRBJ1-2	TGTGCCAGCACATTTCCGGGACAGGGGGTTCGCGGCTACACCTTC	CASTFPGQGVRGYTF
TRBV7-6	.	TRBD2	TRBJ2-1	TGTGCCAGCAGCTTAGAGAAGACTAGCGGATACAATGAGCAGTTCTTC	CASSLEKTSGYNEQFF
TRBV9	.	.	TRBJ2-7	TGTGCCAGCAGCGTCGCTCCCGGGACAACCTACGAGCAGTACTTC	CASSVAPGTTYEQYF
TRBV19	.	.	TRBJ2-2	TGTGCCAGTAGTATTTGGCCAGATCCCGGGGAGCTGTTTTTT	CASSIWPDPGELFF
TRBV19	once	.	TRBJ2-2	TGTGCCAGTACCCATGAGGGAGGAATGAACACCGGGGAGCTGTTTTTT	CASTHEGGMNTGELFF
TRBV11-2	.	TRBD1	TRBJ2-7	TGTGCCAGCAGCTTCGTACCGGGACAGGGGAGGTTCGAGCAGTACTTC	CASSFVPGQGRFEQYF
TRBV5-1	.	TRBD1	TRBJ2-3	TGCGCCAGCAGCCAAGCGACAGGGACCGGCAATACGCAGTATTTT	CASSQATGTGNTQYF
TRBV5-1	.	.	TRBJ1-2	TGCGCCAGCAGCTTGTCCAGTACCAACTATGGCTACACCTTC	CASSLSSTNYGYTF
TRBV6-4	.	TRBD1	TRBJ1-2	TGTGCCAGCAGCGAATCCGGACAGGGGAAACGCTATGGCTACACCTTC	CASSESGQGKRYGYTF
TRBV5-6	.	TRBD2	TRBJ2-2	TGTGCCAGCAGCCGGACACCGACTAGCGCGAACACCGGGGAGCTGTTTTTT	CASSRTPTSANTGELFF
TRBV5-4	.	TRBD1	TRBJ1-2	TGTGCCAGCAGCTTGTACAACCCCGGACAGGGGGGTGGCTACACCTTC	CASSLYNPGQGGGYTF
TRBV7-8	.	TRBD1	TRBJ2-1	TGTGCCAGCAGCTTAGCGAACAGGGGGCGAGAGTCCTACAATGAGCAGTTCTTC	CASSLANRGRESYNEQFF
TRBV18	.	.	TRBJ2-5	TGTGCCAGCTCACCATACAGGGATGTGGGGATAGAGACCCAGTACTTC	CASSPYRDVGIETQYF
TRBV6-5	.	.	TRBJ2-5	TGTGCCAGCAGTTACTCGGAAGGGGGAGGGGAGACCCAGTACTTC	CASSYSEGGGETQYF
TRBV7-8	.	TRBD1	TRBJ1-1	TGTGCCAGCAGCTTAGATTCTCGTAGGGGGCAGGACACTGAAGCTTTCTTT	CASSLDSRRGQDTEAFF
TRBV30	.	TRBD2	TRBJ2-7	TGTGCCTGGATGTCTAGCGGGGGCTCCTACGAGCAGTACTTC	CAWMSSGGSYEQYF
TRBV9	.	TRBD1	TRBJ1-4	TGTGCCAGCAGCGCCCCCCGGGGACAGACCGACGAAAAACTGTTTTTT	CASSAPRGQTDEKLFF
TRBV19	once	.	TRBJ2-7	TGTGCCAGTAGTATAGGAAGGGGGAGCTCCTACGAGCAGTACTTC	CASSIGRGSSYEQYF
TRBV19	.	.	TRBJ2-1	TGTGCCACCCGGAGGACAGAGTACAATGAGCAGTTCTTC	CATRRTEYNEQFF
TRBV7-9	.	.	TRBJ2-1	TGTGCCAGCAGCTCCGAGGGCGGGGAGACCTACAATGAGCAGTTCTTC	CASSSEGGETYNEQFF
TRBV9	.	TRBD1	TRBJ2-1	TGTGCCAGCAGCACTCGCACCCAGGGGGTAGGCAGCAATGAGCAGTTCTTC	CASSTRTQGVGSNEQFF
TRBV10-3	.	.	TRBJ2-2	TGTGCCATCAGGTCGGGCACCGGGGAGCTGTTTTTT	CAIRSGTGELFF
TRBV7-8	.	TRBD1	TRBJ1-5	TGTGTCAGCAGCTTAGATTTAGGGGGCTGGCAGCCCCAGCATTTT	CVSSLDLGGWQPQHF
TRBV7-9	.	.	TRBJ2-7	TGTGCCAGCAGCTACTATCTGGTCGAGCAGTACTTC	CASSYYLVEQYF
TRBV6-1	.	.	TRBJ1-3	TGTACCAGCAGTACCCAGGGATCATCTGGAAACACCATATATTTT	CTSSTQGSSGNTIYF
TRBV19	.	TRBD1	TRBJ1-2	TGTGCCAGTACCTACCAGACAGGGCTCGATGGCTACACCTTC	CASTYQTGLDGYTF
TRBV6-1	.	.	TRBJ1-6	TGTGCCAGCAGTGAAGCGCTACTGTCACCCCTCCACTTT	CASSEALLSPLHF
TRBV7-8	once	TRBD2	TRBJ2-5	TGTGCCAGCAGGGGGACTAGCTGGGAGACCCAGTACTTC	CASRGTSWETQYF
TRBV4-2	.	.	TRBJ2-1	TGTGCCAGCAGCCAAAACAGGGAGGGGGCCTACAATGAGCAGTTCTTC	CASSQNREGAYNEQFF
TRBV16	.	.	TRBJ2-5	TGTGCCAGCAGCCACATTAAAGGAGAAGAGACCCAGTACTTC	CASSHIKGEETQYF
TRBV28	.	TRBD2	TRBJ2-3	TGTGCCAGCAGTTTCGAGGGACTAGCGGGGAGGGCCCCAGATACGCAGTATTTT	CASSFEGLAGRAPDTQYF
TRBV7-8	.	.	TRBJ2-3	TGTGCCAGCAGCCCGCAGGCCTCAGATACGCAGTATTTT	CASSPQASDTQYF
TRBV6-5	once	.	TRBJ2-7	TGTGCCAGCAGTTACTCCATTGGACACCACTCCTACGAGCAGTACTTC	CASSYSIGHHSYEQYF
TRBV10-3	.	TRBD1	TRBJ1-2	TGTGCCATCGGACAGGGAGACTATGGCTACACCTTC	CAIGQGDYGYTF
TRBV28	.	.	TRBJ2-3	TGTGCCAGCAGCCCTCTCTTTGGGGATCGGGAAAGGGTACAAGATACGCAGTATTTT	CASSPLFGDRERVQDTQYF
TRBV6-6	.	TRBD1	TRBJ1-5	TGTGCCAGCAGTTACTCGTCCGACAGGGGGCATCAGCCCCAGCATTTT	CASSYSSDRGHQPQHF
TRBV6-5	few	.	TRBJ2-3	TGTGCCAGTAGATCTGGGGCTTTTGACACAGATACGCAGTATTTT	CASRSGAFDTDTQYF
TRBV5-6	.	.	TRBJ1-2	TGTGCCAGCAGCTTGGGATCCAGGACTTCAAAGGCTGGCTACACCTTC	CASSLGSRTSKAGYTF